This TCR beta chain was recorded in a study of identical twins. Study-wide points: The models systematically underestimated how much out-of-frame TCR alpha was shared in monozygotic twins. Twin-shared out-of-frame alpha sequences were enriched for low generation probability.

Template switching added a universal primer binding site, and final cDNA carried unique molecular identifiers. One entry per CDR3 protein results from TCRdb running MiXCR on the 5' RACE reads. This table has 200,000 to 250,000 distinct CDR3 sequences, 7.5% appearing once. This clonotype was counted between two and nine times. Its antigen is unidentified. Per the germline V gene, CDR1 is DFQATT and CDR2 is SNEGSKA (reference sequence). The CDR3 length is 18 residues. V gave up 1 base and J gave up 7 bases, with 26 bases separating them. The same specimen was also included in a second study, on yellow fever vaccine responses in identical twins.

The chain joins TRBV20-1 to TRBJ2-4, with D possibly being TRBD2 (6 bases). The sequence was collected from a woman aged 18-29 years in good health. Source material: memory (CD45RO+) T cells sorted from blood. This chain's CDR3 is CSARVFDGSGKRENIQYF. The DNA for the CDR3 is TGCAGTGCTAGAGTCTTCGATGGAAGCGGAAAACGGGAGAACATTCAGTACTTC.